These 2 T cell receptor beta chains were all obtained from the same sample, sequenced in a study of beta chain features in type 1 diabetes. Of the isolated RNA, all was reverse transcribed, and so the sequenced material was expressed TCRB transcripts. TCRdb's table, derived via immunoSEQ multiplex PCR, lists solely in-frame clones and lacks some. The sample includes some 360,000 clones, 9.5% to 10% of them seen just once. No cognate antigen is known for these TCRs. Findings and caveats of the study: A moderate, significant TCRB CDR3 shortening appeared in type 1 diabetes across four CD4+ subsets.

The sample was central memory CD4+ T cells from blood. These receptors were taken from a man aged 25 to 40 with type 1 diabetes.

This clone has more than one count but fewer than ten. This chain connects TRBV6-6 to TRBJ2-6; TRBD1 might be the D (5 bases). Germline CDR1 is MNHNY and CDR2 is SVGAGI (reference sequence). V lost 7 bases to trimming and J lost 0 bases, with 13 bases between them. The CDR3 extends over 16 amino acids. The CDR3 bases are TGTGCCAGCATGCGCGGAAGGGGCTCTGGGGCCAACGTCCTGACTTTC. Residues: CASMRGRGSGANVLTF.

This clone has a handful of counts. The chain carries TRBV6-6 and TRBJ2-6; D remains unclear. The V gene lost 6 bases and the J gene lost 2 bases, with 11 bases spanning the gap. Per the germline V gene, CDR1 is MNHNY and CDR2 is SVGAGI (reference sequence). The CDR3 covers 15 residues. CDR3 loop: CASSTPRTGANVLTF. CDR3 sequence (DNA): TGTGCCAGCAGCACCCCCAGAACTGGGGCCAACGTCCTGACTTTC.